This T cell receptor (beta chain) is from a study of cytomegalovirus exposure and HLA in healthy donors. Study as a whole: The same platform was used for the roughly 120 validation repertoires as for the approximately 730 first-cohort repertoires, as reported in a later analysis. Study-level results: Across donors, most TCRs were seen rarely, yet some public ones were widespread. According to a subsequent analysis, TCR clusters identified in the first cohort showed a tendency to co-occur across the 100 to 150 validation repertoires. Associated with cytomegalovirus, according to the listing, were around 170 TCR beta chains.

Repertoires were generated with immunoSEQ multiplex PCR, while TCRdb's copy carries only in-frame clones and drops some. The sample lists about 78,000 clones, about 95% occurring once. Trimming removed 2 bases from V and 4 bases from J, with 14 bases in between. The CDR3 is 15 amino acids. CDR1 and CDR2 (germline): MNHEY, SVGAGI. Concerning this clone itself: Its specificity is not known.

Input material: PBMCs. The V call is TRBV6-5, the J call TRBJ1-2; TRBD1 is a possible D gene (5 bases). The TCR originated in a man in his late teens or twenties in good health and CMV-seropositive. CDR3 bases: TGTGCCAGCAGTTACATAGGGGTAGGCAGCTATGGCTACACCTTC. Translating it yields CASSYIGVGSYGYTF.